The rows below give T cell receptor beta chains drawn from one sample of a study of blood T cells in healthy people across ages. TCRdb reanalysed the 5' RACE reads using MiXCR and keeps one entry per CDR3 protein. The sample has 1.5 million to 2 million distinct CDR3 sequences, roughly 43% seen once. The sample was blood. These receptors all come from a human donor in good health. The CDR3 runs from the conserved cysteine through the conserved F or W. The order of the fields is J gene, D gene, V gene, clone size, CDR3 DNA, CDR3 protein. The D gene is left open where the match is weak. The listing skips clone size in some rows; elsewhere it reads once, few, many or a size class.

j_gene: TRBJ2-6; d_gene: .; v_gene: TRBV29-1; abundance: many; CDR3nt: TGCAGCGCGGGGGTAGGAGCTGGGGCCAACGTCCTGACTTTC; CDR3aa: CSAGVGAGANVLTF
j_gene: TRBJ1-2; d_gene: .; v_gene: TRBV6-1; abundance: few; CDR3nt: TGTGCCAGCAGTTTAGGGTCTACCAGTGGCTACACCTTC; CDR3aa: CASSLGSTSGYTF
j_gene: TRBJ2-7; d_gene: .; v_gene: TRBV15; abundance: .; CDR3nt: TGTGCCACCAGCACGGGGAAGACGGACTCCTACGAGCAGTACTTC; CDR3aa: CATSTGKTDSYEQYF
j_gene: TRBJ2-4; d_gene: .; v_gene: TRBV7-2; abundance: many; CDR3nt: TGTGCCAGCAGCCCTCCCGGACGGAACATTCAGTACTTC; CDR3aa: CASSPPGRNIQYF
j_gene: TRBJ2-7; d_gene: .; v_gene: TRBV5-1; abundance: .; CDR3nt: TGCGCCAGCAGTATGAGCGACGTCGAGCAGTACTTC; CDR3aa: CASSMSDVEQYF
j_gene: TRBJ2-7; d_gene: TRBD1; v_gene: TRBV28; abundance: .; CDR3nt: TGTGCCAGCAGCCCAACGGGACAGGGGGCGGTTTACGAGCAGTACTTC; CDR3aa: CASSPTGQGAVYEQYF
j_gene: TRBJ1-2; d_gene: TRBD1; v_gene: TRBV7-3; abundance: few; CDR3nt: TGTGCCAGCAGCCCTCATCCGGGACAGGGAATGAGAGGCTACACCTTC; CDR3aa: CASSPHPGQGMRGYTF
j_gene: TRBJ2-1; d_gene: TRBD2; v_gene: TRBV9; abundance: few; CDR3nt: TGTGCCAGCAGCGCCCCACTAGCGGGGGATCCCAATGAGCAGTTCTTC; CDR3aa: CASSAPLAGDPNEQFF
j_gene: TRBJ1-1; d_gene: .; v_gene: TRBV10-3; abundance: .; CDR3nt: TGTGCCTCACAGGGATTTGAGGACACTGAAGCTTTCTTT; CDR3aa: CASQGFEDTEAFF
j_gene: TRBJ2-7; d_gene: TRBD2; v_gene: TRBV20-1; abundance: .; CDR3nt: TGCAGTGCTACCGAGCGGGGGGTGTCCTACGAGCAGTACTTC; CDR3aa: CSATERGVSYEQYF
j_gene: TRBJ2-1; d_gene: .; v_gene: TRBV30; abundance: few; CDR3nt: TGTGCCTGGAATTGGGACGTCTACAATGAGCAGTTCTTC; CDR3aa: CAWNWDVYNEQFF
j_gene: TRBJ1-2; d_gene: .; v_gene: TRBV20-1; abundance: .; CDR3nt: TGCAGTGCTAGAGATCGGGCGGGGGATAACTATGGCTACACCTTC; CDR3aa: CSARDRAGDNYGYTF
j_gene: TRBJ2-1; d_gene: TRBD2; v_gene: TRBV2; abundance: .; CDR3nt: TGTGCCAGCAGTGAGGAGGGACTAGCGGAATACAATGAGCAGTTCTTC; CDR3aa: CASSEEGLAEYNEQFF
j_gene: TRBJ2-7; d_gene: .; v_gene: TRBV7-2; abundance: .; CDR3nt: TGTGCCGGCGGACTTGCGAGCGGGACAACAGACCAGTACTTC; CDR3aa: CAGGLASGTTDQYF
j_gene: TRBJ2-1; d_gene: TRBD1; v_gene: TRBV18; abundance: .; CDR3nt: TGTGCCAGCTCACCCCGGGACAGGGTAACCGTATCCTACAATGAGCAGTTCTTC; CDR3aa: CASSPRDRVTVSYNEQFF
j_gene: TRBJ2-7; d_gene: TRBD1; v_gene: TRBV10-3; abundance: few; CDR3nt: TGTGCCATCACCTGGGACAGGGAGAGTACCGAGCAGTACTTC; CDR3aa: CAITWDRESTEQYF
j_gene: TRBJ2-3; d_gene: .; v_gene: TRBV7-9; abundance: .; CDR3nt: TGTGCCAGTACCCAGGAGGGCTCGACGGCCCGGCGAACAGATACGCAGTATTTT; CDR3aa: CASTQEGSTARRTDTQYF
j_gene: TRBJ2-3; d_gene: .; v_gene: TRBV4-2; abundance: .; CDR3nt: TGTGCCAGCAGCCAAAGCGAACGGCCGTTAGATACGCAGTATTTT; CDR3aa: CASSQSERPLDTQYF
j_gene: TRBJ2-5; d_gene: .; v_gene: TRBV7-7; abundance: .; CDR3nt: TGTGCTAGCAGCTTTGATAGGAAGGGGACCCAGTACTTC; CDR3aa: CASSFDRKGTQYF
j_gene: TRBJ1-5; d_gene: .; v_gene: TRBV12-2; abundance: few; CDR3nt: TGTGCAAGTCGCCCCAATCCCAGCGCCGGGCAGGGGGCATCAAAAGGCAATCAGCCCCAGCATTTT; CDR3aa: CASRPNPSAGQGASKGNQPQHF
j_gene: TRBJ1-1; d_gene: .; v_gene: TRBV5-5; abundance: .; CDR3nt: TGTGCCAGCAGTTCCTTAAGTGGTACTGAAGCTTTCTTT; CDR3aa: CASSSLSGTEAFF
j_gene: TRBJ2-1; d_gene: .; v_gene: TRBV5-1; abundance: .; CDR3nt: TGCGCCAGCAGCTTGGAATCCGGGGCAGAACACCACAATGAGCAGTTCTTC; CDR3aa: CASSLESGAEHHNEQFF
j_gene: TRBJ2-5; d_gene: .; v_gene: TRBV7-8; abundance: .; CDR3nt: TGTGCCAGCAACCAACCCCAGGGGTCTGAGACCCAGTACTTC; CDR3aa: CASNQPQGSETQYF
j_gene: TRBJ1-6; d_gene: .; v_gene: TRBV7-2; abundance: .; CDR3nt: TGTGCCAGCAGTTACGACCAGGAACTGAACAGGGCCTATAATTCACCCCTCCACTTT; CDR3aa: CASSYDQELNRAYNSPLHF
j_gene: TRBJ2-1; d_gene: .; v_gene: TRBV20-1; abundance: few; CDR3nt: TGCAGTGCTAGAGGTGTCGTGGACAATGAGCAGTTCTTC; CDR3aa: CSARGVVDNEQFF
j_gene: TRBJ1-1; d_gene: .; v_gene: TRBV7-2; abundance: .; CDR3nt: TGTGCCAGCAGCTTAGGTGGGCCTCTTAACACTGAAGCTTTCTTT; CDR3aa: CASSLGGPLNTEAFF
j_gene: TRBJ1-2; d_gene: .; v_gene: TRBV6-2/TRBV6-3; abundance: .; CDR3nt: TGTGCCAGCACCGACCCGGGGGAGAGTGGCTACACCTTC; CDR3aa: CASTDPGESGYTF
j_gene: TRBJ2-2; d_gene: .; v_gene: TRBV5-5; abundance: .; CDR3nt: TGTGCCAGCAGCTTGGGGGTAGGAGCCGGGGAGCTGTTTTTT; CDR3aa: CASSLGVGAGELFF
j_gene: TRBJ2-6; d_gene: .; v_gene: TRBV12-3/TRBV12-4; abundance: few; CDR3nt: TGTGCCAGCATCTTCGGTATTTCCTCCGGCGGGGCCAACGTCCTGACTTTC; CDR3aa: CASIFGISSGGANVLTF
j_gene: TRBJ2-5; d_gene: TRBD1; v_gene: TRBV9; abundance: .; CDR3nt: TGTGCCAGCAGCGTCCGGGACAGGGGGCGGGAGACCCAGTACTTC; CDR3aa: CASSVRDRGRETQYF
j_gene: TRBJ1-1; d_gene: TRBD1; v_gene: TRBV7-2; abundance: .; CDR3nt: TGTGCCAGCAGCTTAGAGACAGGGACGGCTTTCTTT; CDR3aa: CASSLETGTAFF
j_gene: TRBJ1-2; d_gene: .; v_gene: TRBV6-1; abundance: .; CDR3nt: TGTGCCAGCGCCAGGGGATCAAACTATGGCTACACCTTC; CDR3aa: CASARGSNYGYTF
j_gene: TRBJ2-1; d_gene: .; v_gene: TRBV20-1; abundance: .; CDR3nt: TGCAGTGCTAGAGGGGCGGACGATGAGCAGTTCTTC; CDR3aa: CSARGADDEQFF
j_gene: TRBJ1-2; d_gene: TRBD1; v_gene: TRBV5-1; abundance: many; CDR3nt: TGCGCCAGCGGACAGGGCAACTATGGCTACACCTTC; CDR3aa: CASGQGNYGYTF
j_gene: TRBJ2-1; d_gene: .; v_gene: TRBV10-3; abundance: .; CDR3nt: TGTGCCATAACCAAAGAGGGAGTCAATGAGCAGTTCTTC; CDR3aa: CAITKEGVNEQFF
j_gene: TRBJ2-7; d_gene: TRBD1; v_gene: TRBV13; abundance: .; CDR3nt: TGTGCCAGCAGCTCGATGGGACAGAAAGGCTACGAGCAGTACTTC; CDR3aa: CASSSMGQKGYEQYF
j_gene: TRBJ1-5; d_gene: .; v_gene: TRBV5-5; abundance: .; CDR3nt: TGTGCCAGCAGCTTGGGAATACCAGGACGGGTTCCCCAGCATTTT; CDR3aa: CASSLGIPGRVPQHF
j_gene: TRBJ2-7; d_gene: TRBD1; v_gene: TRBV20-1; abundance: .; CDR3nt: TGCAGTGCCCCACAGGGGGATCCCCACGAGCAGTACTTC; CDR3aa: CSAPQGDPHEQYF
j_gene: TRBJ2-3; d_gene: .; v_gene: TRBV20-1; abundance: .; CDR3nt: TGCAGTTTCCGGGCAGATACGCAGTATTTT; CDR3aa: CSFRADTQYF
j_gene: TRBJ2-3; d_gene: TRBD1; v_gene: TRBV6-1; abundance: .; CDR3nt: TGTGCCAGCGACAGGGACAGGCTCACAGATACGCAGTATTTT; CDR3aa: CASDRDRLTDTQYF
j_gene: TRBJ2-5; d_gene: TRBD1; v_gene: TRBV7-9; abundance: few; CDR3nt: TGTGCCAGCAGCTTATACAGGGGGGAAGAGACCCAGTACTTC; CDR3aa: CASSLYRGEETQYF
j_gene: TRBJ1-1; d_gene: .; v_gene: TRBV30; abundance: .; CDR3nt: TGTGCCTGGAGCCAAGGTAGTATGAACACTGAAGCTTTCTTT; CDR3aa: CAWSQGSMNTEAFF
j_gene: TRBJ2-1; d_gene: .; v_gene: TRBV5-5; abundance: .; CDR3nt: TGTGCCAGCAGCCCTACCGGGCCCGTTGGCTACAATGAGCAGTTCTTC; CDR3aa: CASSPTGPVGYNEQFF
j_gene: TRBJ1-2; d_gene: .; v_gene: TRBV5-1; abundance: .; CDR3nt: TGCGCCAGCAGGGCATCAGGGGTCGGAGGCTACACCTTC; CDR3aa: CASRASGVGGYTF
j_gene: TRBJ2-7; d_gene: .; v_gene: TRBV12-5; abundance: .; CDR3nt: TGTGCTAGTGGGAAGGGACTTGAAGCATACGAGCAGTACTTC; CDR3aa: CASGKGLEAYEQYF
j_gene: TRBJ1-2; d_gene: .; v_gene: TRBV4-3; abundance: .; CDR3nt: TGCGCCAGCAGCCACCAACTTACCGGACGCTACACTAACTATGGCTACACCTTC; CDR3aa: CASSHQLTGRYTNYGYTF
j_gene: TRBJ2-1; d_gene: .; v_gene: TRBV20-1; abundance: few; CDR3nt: TGCAGTGCTAGAGCTCGTTTACTAGGGATCAATGAGCAGTTCTTC; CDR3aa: CSARARLLGINEQFF
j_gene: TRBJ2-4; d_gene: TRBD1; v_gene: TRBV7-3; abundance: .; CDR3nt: TGTGCCAGCAGCTTACGGTTTAGGGCGACAGGGGGCGAGAACATTCAGTACTTC; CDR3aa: CASSLRFRATGGENIQYF
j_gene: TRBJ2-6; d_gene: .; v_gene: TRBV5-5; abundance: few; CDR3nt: TGTGCCAGCAGCGTCCGGGACTCAGCAACGTCTGGGGCCAACGTCCTGACTTTC; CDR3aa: CASSVRDSATSGANVLTF
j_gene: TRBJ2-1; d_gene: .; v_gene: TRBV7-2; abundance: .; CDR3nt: TGTGCCAGCAGCTCCGTTAGCGGAGGGGCTTACAATGAGCAGTTCTTC; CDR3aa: CASSSVSGGAYNEQFF